This T cell receptor beta chain derives from a study of T cells in Graves' hyperthyroidism and ophthalmopathy. Amplified regions were TCR beta CDR3 sequences from RNA transcripts. Researchers ran a first-round RT-PCR on the TCR CDR3 using the HTBI primer set. TCRdb fed the multiplex PCR reads into MiXCR, producing one record per CDR3 protein. The sample has around 620,000 distinct CDR3 sequences; around 46% are singletons. Germline V gene sequence: CDR1 DFQATT, CDR2 SNEGSKA (reference sequence). The CDR3 runs to 11 residues. The source is an adult woman with Graves' disease, either hyperthyroidism or ophthalmopathy (not recorded which). J is TRBJ2-7 and V is TRBV20-1; TRBD1 might be the D (6 bases). The source material was peripheral blood or thyroid tissue (not recorded which). The CDR3 nucleotides are TGCAGCGGGGACATCATCTACGAGCAGTACTTC. Residues: CSGDIIYEQYF.